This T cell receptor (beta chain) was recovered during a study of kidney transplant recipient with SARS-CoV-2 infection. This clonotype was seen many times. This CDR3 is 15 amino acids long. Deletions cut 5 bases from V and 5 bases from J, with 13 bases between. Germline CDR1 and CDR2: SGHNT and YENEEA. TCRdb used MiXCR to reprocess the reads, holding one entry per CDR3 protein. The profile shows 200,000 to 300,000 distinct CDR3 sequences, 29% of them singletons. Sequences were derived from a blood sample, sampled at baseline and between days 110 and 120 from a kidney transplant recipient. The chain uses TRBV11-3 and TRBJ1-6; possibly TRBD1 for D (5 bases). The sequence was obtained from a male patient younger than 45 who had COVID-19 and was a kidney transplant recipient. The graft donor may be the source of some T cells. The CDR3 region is CASSQGGGNNSPLHF. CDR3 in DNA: TGTGCCAGCAGCCAGGGCGGGGGGAATAATTCACCCCTCCACTTT.